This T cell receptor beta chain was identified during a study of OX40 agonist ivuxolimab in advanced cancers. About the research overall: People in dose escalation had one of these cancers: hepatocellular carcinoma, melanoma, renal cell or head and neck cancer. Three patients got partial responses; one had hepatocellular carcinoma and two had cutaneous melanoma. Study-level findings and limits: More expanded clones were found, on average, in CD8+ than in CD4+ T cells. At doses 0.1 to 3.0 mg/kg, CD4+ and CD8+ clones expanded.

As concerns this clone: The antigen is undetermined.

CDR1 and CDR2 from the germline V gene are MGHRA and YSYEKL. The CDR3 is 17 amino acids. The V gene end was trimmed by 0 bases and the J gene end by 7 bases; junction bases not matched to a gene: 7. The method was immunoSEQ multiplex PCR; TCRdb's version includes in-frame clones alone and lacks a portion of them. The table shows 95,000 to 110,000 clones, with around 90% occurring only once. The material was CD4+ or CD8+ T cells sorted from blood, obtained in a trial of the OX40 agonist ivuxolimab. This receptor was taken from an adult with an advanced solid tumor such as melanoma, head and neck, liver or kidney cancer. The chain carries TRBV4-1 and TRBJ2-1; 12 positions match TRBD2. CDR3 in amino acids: CASSQDPELAGGNEQFF. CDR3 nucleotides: TGCGCCAGCAGCCAAGATCCGGAACTAGCGGGGGGTAATGAGCAGTTCTTC.